These 20 T cell receptor beta chains were sequenced from one sample in a study of CD8+ T cells in alopecia areata (dated by TCRdb to the late 2010s). The library was made by the immunoSEQ multiplex PCR assay. RNA was extracted from all samples and reverse transcribed into cDNA, which served as template for TCR sequencing. TCRdb provides this immuneACCESS table in a form limited to in-frame rearrangements. Some clones are lacking; in checked studies, under half of them reflect an unresolved V gene, and why the rest are absent is not known. A total of under 150,000 clones appear in this sample, roughly four fifths of them only once. The ten largest clones take up 20% to 25% of the sample. This specimen's time point label, interpreted: less than five weeks on oral tofacitinib. The treatment or condition label for this specimen denotes: oral pan-JAK inhibitor, 5-10 mg twice daily. The starting material was CD8+ T cells sorted from blood, obtained at week 4, from a patient treated with tofacitinib. These TCRs come from a human donor with alopecia areata.

The chain links TRBV12-5 to TRBJ2-1; D is perhaps TRBD2 (6 bases). The CDR3 extends over 18 amino acids. V lost 5 bases and J 0 bases, leaving 20 bases between the germline ends. The germline CDR1 and CDR2 sequences are LGHNT and FRNRAP. The DNA for the CDR3 is TGTGCTAGTGGTGGCCCTATGCTTGGGGACTCCTCCTACAATGAGCAGTTCTTC. Translated, it gives CASGGPMLGDSSYNEQFF.

The chain joins TRBV27 to TRBJ2-7, with 11 bases aligning to TRBD2. Germline loops: CDR1 MNHEY, CDR2 SMNVEV (reference sequence). The CDR3 loop spans 15 amino acids. The junction had 6 bases not matched to a gene; V was cut back by 6 bases and J by 2 bases. The CDR3 bases are TGTGCCAGCAGCGACCTAGCGGGGGGACCCTACGAGCAGTACTTC. It is translated as CASSDLAGGPYEQYF.

The gene calls are TRBV27 and TRBJ2-7; 9 bases match TRBD1. V shed 8 bases and J 5 bases; nucleotides not matched to a gene: 10. The germline V gene encodes CDR1 MNHEY and CDR2 SMNVEV (reference sequence). CDR3 size: 14 residues. The chain's CDR3 is CASRPGTGSHEQYF. The DNA of the CDR3 is TGTGCCAGCCGCCCCGGGACAGGGTCCCACGAGCAGTACTTC.

The V gene is TRBV7-2, the J gene TRBJ2-7; the D call may be TRBD1 or TRBD2 (5 bases each). Looked up from germline, CDR1 is SGHTA and CDR2 is FQGNSA. This CDR3 has 15 amino acids. Trimming left V 5 bases short and J 5 bases short, with 19 bases between. CDR3 nucleotide sequence: TGTGCCAGCAGCCAGAAAGGGGCGGGTCCAGACGAGCAGTACTTC. Residues: CASSQKGAGPDEQYF. The full variable domain, completed using reference TRBV7-2 and TRBJ2-7, is GAGVSQSPSNKVTEKGKDVELRCDPISGHTALYWYRQSLGQGLEFLIYFQGNSAPDKSGLPSDRFSAERTGGSVSTLTIQRTQQEDSAVYLCASSQKGAGPDEQYFGPGTRLTVT.

This chain joins TRBV7-2 and TRBJ2-1, with 7 bases that match TRBD1. The CDR3 is 16 amino acids. Germline trimming cut 5 bases from V and 4 bases from J; bases unmatched to any gene: 11. Germline V CDR1 and CDR2: SGHTA, FQGNSA. CDR3 sequence: CASSPLTGVVYNEQFF. The DNA for the CDR3 is TGTGCCAGCAGCCCCCTTACAGGGGTTGTGTACAATGAGCAGTTCTTC.

The CDR3 DNA reads as TGTGCCAGCAGCCAAGAGGGACGGATCGGCGGGGGCGCAGATACGCAGTATTTT. It codes for CASSQEGRIGGGADTQYF. V and J are TRBV4-2 and TRBJ2-3; the D gene is possibly TRBD2 (7 bases). Looked up from germline, CDR1 is LGHNA and CDR2 is YNFKEQ. The CDR3 length is 18 residues. Trimming cost V 0 bases and J 4 bases, with 20 bases left between them.

The chain has TRBV2 and TRBJ2-7; D is perhaps TRBD1 or TRBD2 (5 bases each). The CDR3 has 15 residues. V dropped 7 bases and J dropped 1 base, with 17 bases sitting between them. Germline V gives CDR1 SNHLY, CDR2 FYNNEI. In nucleotides, the CDR3 is TGTGCCAGCACCTACCGGGACCGAACTTCCTACGAGCAGTACTTC. The encoded protein is CASTYRDRTSYEQYF.

The genes are TRBV6-1 and TRBJ1-5, with D hard to call. The CDR3 runs 14 residues. Trimming took off 4 bases at V and 2 bases at J, with 9 bases between the two ends. Germline V gives CDR1 MNHNS, CDR2 SASEGT. The CDR3 is CASSGIGGNQPQHF. The CDR3 coding sequence is TGTGCCAGCAGTGGAATTGGGGGCAATCAGCCCCAGCATTTT.

The chain links TRBV5-4 to TRBJ2-4; D uncertain. Germline V gene data show CDR1 as SGHNT and CDR2 as YYREEE (reference sequence). The CDR3 loop spans 15 amino acids. V was clipped by 4 bases and J by 2 bases, with 13 bases between them. The CDR3 loop is CASSLWRSSKNIQYF. Here the CDR3 DNA reads TGTGCCAGCAGCCTCTGGCGTTCGTCCAAAAACATTCAGTACTTC. Supplemented by reference TRBV5-4 and TRBJ2-4, the full variable domain reads ETGVTQSPTHLIKTRGQQVTLRCSSQSGHNTVSWYQQALGQGPQFIFQYYREEENGRGNFPPRFSGLQFPNYSSELNVNALELDDSALYLCASSLWRSSKNIQYFGAGTRLSVL.

V and J are TRBV7-6 and TRBJ1-1, with D possibly TRBD1 on 5 matching bases. This CDR3 spans 12 amino acids. With 5 bases removed from V and 5 bases from J, the gap between germline ends came to 9 bases. Looked up from germline, CDR1 is SGHVS and CDR2 is FNYEAQ. CDR3 coding DNA: TGTGCCAGCAGCCCCGGGGGAACTGAAGCTTTCTTT. Amino acids: CASSPGGTEAFF.

The V gene is TRBV9, the J gene TRBJ2-1; D perhaps matches TRBD2 (5 bases). Germline V gene sequence: CDR1 SGDLS, CDR2 YYNGEE. CDR3 length: 15 amino acids. V was clipped by 3 bases and J by 2 bases, with 12 bases between them. The CDR3 DNA follows: TGTGCCAGCAGCGCACTCGGACTCGCCTACAATGAGCAGTTCTTC. This gives the protein CASSALGLAYNEQFF.

The chain is built from TRBV4-3 and TRBJ2-3; 8 bases are shared with TRBD2. The trim removed 1 base at V and 2 bases at J, leaving 5 bases unmatched. The germline V gene has CDR1 LGHNA and CDR2 YSLEER. The CDR3 extends over 16 amino acids. CDR3 sequence (DNA): TGCGCCAGCAGCCAAGGGAGCGGGGGAGTCACAGATACGCAGTATTTT. Protein: CASSQGSGGVTDTQYF.

V and J are TRBV7-2 and TRBJ2-7; D gene unclear. Trimming left V 8 bases short and J 5 bases short, with 13 bases between. This CDR3 region has 12 residues. Looked up from germline, CDR1 is SGHTA and CDR2 is FQGNSA. The CDR3 protein is CASLKSGNEQYF. The CDR3 DNA is TGTGCCAGCCTAAAGTCCGGTAACGAGCAGTACTTC.

The chain combines TRBV7-9 with TRBJ2-3; D is undetermined. The length of the CDR3 is 12 residues. In germline, CDR1 is SEHNR, CDR2 FQNEAQ (reference sequence). Trimming took 5 bases from V and 3 from J, leaving 6 bases between them. Here the CDR3 reads CASSTGTDTQYF. The DNA of the CDR3 is TGTGCCAGCAGCACCGGGACAGATACGCAGTATTTT.

The chain couples TRBV4-1 to TRBJ1-3; D call uncertain. CDR1 and CDR2 (germline): MGHRA, YSYEKL. The ends were cut back, 4 bases at V and 4 bases at J, with 8 bases in the middle. This CDR3 comprises 13 residues. CDR3 DNA sequence: TGCGCCAGCAGCCTCGGACGGGGAAACACCATATATTTT. Translation gives CASSLGRGNTIYF.

The J gene is TRBJ2-3, the V gene TRBV15, with D perhaps matching TRBD2 (6 bases). The CDR3 is made up of 14 amino acids. CDR1 is LNHNV and CDR2 is YYDKDF in the germline V gene (reference sequence). Trimming left V 1 base short and J 3 bases short, with 8 bases between. DNA for the CDR3: TGTGCCACCAGCAGAGTCGGGGGAACAGATACGCAGTATTTT. Translation gives CATSRVGGTDTQYF.

V usage is TRBV29-1 and J usage is TRBJ2-7, with D perhaps TRBD1 (5 bases). Per germline, CDR1 SQVTM and CDR2 ANQGSEA. V was shortened by 4 bases and J by 2 bases, with 15 bases between the two germline ends. This CDR3 spans 14 amino acids. CDR3 in DNA: TGCAGCGTTGTGGGAACAGGTTCAACCTACGAGCAGTACTTC. As protein: CSVVGTGSTYEQYF.

The V call is TRBV7-2, the J call TRBJ2-1; 14 bases align to TRBD2. The trim removed 3 bases at V and 7 bases at J, leaving 2 bases unmatched. The CDR3 loop spans 15 amino acids. Germline V gene data show CDR1 as SGHTA and CDR2 as FQGNSA. The CDR3 here is CASSFGLAGGNEQFF. CDR3 DNA: TGTGCCAGCAGCTTCGGACTAGCGGGGGGAAATGAGCAGTTCTTC.

This clone has more than one count but fewer than ten. The chain couples TRBV7-2 to TRBJ2-1; weak D call: TRBD2 (5 bases). Trimming took 1 base from V and 10 from J, leaving 11 bases between them. The germline CDR1 and CDR2 sequences are SGHTA and FQGNSA. This CDR3 is built from 13 residues. In DNA, the CDR3 is TGTGCCAGCAGCTTAGGTCTAGCTGGGGAGCAGTTCTTC. Its protein product is CASSLGLAGEQFF.

The rearrangement uses TRBV9 and TRBJ1-2; D is perhaps TRBD1 (6 bases). The germline V and J ends were trimmed by 2 bases and 2 bases, with 10 bases remaining between them. CDR3 length equals 14 residues. In germline, CDR1 is SGDLS, CDR2 YYNGEE. The DNA of the CDR3 is TGTGCCAGCAGCGTTTACAGGGCCAACTATGGCTACACCTTC. Protein product: CASSVYRANYGYTF.